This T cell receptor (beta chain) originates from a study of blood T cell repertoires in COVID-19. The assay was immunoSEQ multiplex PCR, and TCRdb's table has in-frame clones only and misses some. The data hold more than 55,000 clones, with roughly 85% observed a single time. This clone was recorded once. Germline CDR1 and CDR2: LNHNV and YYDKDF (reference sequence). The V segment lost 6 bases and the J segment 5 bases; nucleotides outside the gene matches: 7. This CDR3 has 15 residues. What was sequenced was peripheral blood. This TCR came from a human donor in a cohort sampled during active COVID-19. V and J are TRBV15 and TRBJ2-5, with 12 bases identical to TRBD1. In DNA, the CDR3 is TGTGCCACCAGTCTCGGGACAGGGGGCCAGGAGACCCAGTACTTC. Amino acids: CATSLGTGGQETQYF.